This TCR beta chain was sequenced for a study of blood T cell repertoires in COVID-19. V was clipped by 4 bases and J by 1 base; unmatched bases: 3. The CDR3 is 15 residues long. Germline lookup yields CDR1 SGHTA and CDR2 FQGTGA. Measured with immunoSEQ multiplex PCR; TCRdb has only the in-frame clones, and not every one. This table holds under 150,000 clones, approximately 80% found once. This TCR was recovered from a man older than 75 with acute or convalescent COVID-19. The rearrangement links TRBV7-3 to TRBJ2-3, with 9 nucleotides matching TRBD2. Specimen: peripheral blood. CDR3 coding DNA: TGTGCCAGCAGCTCTGGGACTAGCCGCACAGATACGCAGTATTTT. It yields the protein CASSSGTSRTDTQYF.